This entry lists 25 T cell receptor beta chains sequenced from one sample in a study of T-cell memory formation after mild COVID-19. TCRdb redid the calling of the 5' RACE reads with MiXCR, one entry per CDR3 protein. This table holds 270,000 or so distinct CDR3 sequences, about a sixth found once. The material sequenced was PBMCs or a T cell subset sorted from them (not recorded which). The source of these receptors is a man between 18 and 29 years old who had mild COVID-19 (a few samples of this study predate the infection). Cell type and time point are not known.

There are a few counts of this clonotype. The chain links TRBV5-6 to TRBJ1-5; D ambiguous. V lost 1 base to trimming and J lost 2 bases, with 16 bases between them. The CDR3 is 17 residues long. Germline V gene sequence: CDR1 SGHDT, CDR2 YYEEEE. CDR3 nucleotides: TGTGCCAGCAGCTTGTCGCGCAGATCTCGGGGCAATCAGCCCCAGCATTTT. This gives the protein CASSLSRRSRGNQPQHF.

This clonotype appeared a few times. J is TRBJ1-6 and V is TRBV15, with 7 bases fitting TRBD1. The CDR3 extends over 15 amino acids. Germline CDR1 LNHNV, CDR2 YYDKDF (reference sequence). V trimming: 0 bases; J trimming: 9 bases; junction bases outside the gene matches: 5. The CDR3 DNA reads TGTGCCACCAGCAGAGACCTAGGGGGCCTTTCACCCCTCCACTTT. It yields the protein CATSRDLGGLSPLHF. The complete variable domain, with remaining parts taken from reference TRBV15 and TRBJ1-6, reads DAMVIQNPRYQVTQFGKPVTLSCSQTLNHNVMYWYQQKSSQAPKLLFHYYDKDFNNEADTPDNFQSRRPNTSFCFLDIRSPGLGDTAMYLCATSRDLGGLSPLHFGNGTRLTVT.

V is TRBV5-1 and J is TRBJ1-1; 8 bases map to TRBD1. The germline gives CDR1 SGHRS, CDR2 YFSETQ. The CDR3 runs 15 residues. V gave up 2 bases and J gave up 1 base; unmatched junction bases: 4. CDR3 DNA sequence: TGCGCCAGCAGCTTCATCGGGACAGGGAACACTGAAGCTTTCTTT. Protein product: CASSFIGTGNTEAFF.

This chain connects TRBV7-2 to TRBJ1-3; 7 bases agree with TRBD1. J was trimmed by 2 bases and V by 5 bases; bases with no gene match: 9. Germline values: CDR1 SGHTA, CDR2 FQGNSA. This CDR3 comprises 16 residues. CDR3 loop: CASSPQGGAPGNTIYF. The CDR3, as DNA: TGTGCCAGCAGCCCTCAGGGGGGGGCGCCTGGAAACACCATATATTTT.

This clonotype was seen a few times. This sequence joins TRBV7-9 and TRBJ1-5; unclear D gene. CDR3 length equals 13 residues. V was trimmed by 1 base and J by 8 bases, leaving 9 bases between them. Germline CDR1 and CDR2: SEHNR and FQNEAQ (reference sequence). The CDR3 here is CASSLGVLEPQHF. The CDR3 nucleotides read TGTGCCAGCAGCTTAGGGGTCCTGGAGCCCCAGCATTTT.

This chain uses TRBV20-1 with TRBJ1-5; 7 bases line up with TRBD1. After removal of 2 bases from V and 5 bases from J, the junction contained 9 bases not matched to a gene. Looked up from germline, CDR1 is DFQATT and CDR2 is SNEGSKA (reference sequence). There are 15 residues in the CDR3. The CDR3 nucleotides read TGCAGTGCTAGAAAAGCGGGGCAGGGGGATCAGCCCCAGCATTTT. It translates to CSARKAGQGDQPQHF.

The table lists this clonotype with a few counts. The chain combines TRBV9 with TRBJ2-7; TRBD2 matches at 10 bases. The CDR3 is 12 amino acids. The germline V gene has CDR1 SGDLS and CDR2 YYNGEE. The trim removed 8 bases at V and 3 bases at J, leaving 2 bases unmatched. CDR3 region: CASGLADYEQYF. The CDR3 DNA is TGTGCCAGTGGACTAGCGGACTACGAGCAGTACTTC.

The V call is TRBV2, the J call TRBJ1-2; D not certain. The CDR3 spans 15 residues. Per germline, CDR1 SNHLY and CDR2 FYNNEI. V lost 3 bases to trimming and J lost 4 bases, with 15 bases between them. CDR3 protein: CASSELSAGGYGYTF. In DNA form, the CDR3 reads TGTGCCAGCAGTGAGCTCAGTGCAGGCGGCTATGGCTACACCTTC.

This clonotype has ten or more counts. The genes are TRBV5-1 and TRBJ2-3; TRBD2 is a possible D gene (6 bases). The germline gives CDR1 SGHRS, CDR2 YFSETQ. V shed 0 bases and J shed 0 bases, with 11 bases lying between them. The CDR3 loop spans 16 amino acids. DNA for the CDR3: TGCGCCAGCAGCTTGGCCCGGAGGGAAAGCACAGATACGCAGTATTTT. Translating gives CASSLARRESTDTQYF.

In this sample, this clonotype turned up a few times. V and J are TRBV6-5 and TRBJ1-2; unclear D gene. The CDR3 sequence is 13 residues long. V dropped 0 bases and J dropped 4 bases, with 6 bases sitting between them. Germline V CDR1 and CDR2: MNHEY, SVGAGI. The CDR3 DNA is TGTGCCAGCAGTTACTCGCGAGCCTATGGCTACACCTTC. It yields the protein CASSYSRAYGYTF.

The CDR3 nucleotides read TGCGCCAGCAGCCAGGCTATACAGGGATACGAGCAGTACTTC. As protein: CASSQAIQGYEQYF. V usage is TRBV4-3 and J usage is TRBJ2-7; D perhaps matches TRBD1 (6 bases). Germline lookup yields CDR1 LGHNA and CDR2 YSLEER. The CDR3 is made up of 14 amino acids. Trimming removed 3 bases from V and 4 bases from J, with 13 bases in between.

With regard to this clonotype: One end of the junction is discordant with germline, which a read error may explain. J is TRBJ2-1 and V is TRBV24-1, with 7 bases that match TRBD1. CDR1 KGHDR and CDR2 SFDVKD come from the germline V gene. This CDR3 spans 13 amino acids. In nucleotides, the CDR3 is TGTGCCACGGGGGACAGATCCTACAATGAGAAGTTCTTC. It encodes CATGDRSYNEKFF.

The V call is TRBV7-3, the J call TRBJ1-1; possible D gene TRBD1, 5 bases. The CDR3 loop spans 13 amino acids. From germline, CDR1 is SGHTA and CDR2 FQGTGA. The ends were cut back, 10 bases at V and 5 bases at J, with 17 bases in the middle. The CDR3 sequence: CATSQEGATEAFF. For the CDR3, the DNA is TGTGCCACCTCACAGGAGGGAGCAACTGAAGCTTTCTTT.

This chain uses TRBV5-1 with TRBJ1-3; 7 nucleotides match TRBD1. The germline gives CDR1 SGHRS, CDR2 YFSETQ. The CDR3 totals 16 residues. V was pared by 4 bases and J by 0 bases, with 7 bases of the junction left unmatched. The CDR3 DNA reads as TGCGCCAGCAGCATCCGGGACAGTTCCTCTGGAAACACCATATATTTT. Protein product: CASSIRDSSSGNTIYF.

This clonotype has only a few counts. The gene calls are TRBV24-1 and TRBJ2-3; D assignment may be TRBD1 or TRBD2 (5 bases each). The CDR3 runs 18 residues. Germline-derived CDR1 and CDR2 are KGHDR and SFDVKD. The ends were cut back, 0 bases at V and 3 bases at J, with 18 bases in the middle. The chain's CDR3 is CATSDLRTMDSPTDTQYF. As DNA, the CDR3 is TGTGCCACCAGTGATTTGCGGACAATGGACTCCCCTACAGATACGCAGTATTTT.

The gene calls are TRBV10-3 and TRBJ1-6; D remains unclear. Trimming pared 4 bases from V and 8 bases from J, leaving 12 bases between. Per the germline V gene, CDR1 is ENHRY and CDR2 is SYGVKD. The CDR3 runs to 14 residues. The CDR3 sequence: CAISGGTPYSPLHF. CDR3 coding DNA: TGTGCCATCAGTGGAGGAACACCTTATTCACCCCTCCACTTT.

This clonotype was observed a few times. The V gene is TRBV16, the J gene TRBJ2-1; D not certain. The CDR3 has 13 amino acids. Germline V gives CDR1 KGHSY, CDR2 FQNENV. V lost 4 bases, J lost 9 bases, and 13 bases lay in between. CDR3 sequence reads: CASSRASGSEQFF. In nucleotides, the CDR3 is TGTGCCAGCAGCCGAGCTAGTGGAAGTGAGCAGTTCTTC.

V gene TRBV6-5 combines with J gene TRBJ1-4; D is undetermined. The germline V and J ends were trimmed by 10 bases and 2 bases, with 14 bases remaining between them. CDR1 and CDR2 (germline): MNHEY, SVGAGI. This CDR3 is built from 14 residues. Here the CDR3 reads CATRATLTNEKLFF. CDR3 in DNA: TGTGCCACAAGGGCGACCCTCACTAATGAAAAACTGTTTTTT.

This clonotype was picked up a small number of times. The CDR3 region has the DNA TGTGCCAGCAGCTTAGCGCGATGGGATACGCAGTATTTT. Amino acid sequence: CASSLARWDTQYF. This rearrangement joins TRBV7-6 to TRBJ2-3; D not certain. Trimming stripped 0 bases from V and 6 bases from J, with 7 bases between. CDR1 is SGHVS, CDR2 FNYEAQ, per germline. The CDR3 is made up of 13 amino acids. Using reference TRBV7-6 and TRBJ2-3 for the parts outside the CDR3, the full variable domain is GAGVSQSPRYKVTKRGQDVALRCDPISGHVSLYWYRQALGQGPEFLTYFNYEAQQDKSGLPNDRFSAERPEGSISTLTIQRTEQRDSAMYRCASSLARWDTQYFGPGTRLTVL.

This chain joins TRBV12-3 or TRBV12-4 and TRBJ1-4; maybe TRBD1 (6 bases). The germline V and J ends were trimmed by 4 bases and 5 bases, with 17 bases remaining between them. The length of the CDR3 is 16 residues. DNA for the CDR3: TGTGCCAGCAGTTCCCGCCGCAGGGGAGTGAATGAAAAACTGTTTTTT. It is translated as CASSSRRRGVNEKLFF.

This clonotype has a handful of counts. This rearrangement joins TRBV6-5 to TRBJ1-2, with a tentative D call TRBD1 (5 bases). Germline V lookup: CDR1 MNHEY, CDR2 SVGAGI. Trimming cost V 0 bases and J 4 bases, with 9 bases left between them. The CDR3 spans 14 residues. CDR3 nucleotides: TGTGCCAGCAGTTACTCCTCAGGGATCTATGGCTACACCTTC. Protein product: CASSYSSGIYGYTF.

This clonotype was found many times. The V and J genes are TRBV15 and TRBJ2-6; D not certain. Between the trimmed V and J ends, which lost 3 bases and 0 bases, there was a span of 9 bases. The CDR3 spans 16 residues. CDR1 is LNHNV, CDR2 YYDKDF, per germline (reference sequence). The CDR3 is CATSRGRYSGANVLTF. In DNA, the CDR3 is TGTGCCACCAGCAGGGGCAGATACTCTGGGGCCAACGTCCTGACTTTC.

The CDR3 sequence is CASSFQVPTDTQYF. The CDR3 nucleotides read TGTGCCAGCAGCTTCCAGGTGCCCACAGATACGCAGTATTTT. This chain links TRBV7-2 with TRBJ2-3, with D unresolved. The CDR3 spans 14 residues. Germline V CDR1 and CDR2: SGHTA, FQGNSA. With 3 bases removed from V and 2 bases from J, the gap between germline ends came to 9 bases.

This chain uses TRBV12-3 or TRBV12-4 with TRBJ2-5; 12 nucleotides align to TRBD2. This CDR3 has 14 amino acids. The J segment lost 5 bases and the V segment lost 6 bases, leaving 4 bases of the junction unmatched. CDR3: CASRGLAGGETQYF. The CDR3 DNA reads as TGTGCCAGCAGGGGACTAGCGGGCGGGGAGACCCAGTACTTC.

This chain's CDR3 is CASSSLLAGVETQYF. CDR3 nucleotides: TGTGCCAGCAGCTCATTACTAGCGGGGGTAGAGACCCAGTACTTC. This chain connects TRBV5-6 to TRBJ2-5, with TRBD2 identical over 11 bases. The ends lost 3 bases at V and 4 bases at J; junction bases unmatched: 5. This CDR3 comprises 15 residues. Germline CDR1 and CDR2: SGHDT and YYEEEE.